A single T cell receptor beta chain is shown here with its context. Its antigen is as yet unknown. A read error may account for a junction end that differs from germline. TCRbeta libraries were built with three rounds of nested PCR, modified from ARM-PCR. TCRdb itself ran the multiplex PCR reads through MiXCR, one entry per CDR3 protein. The sample lists tens of thousands of distinct CDR3 sequences, approximately 59% seen once, with 15% to 20% in the top ten. This sample's RNA came from whole unsorted tissue. Distant lung tissue was collected more than 3 cm away from the tumor edge. This entry belongs to a study of tumor and adjacent non-tumor tissue in lung cancer. Findings of the study overall: In normal lung, the top 100 clones were significantly more dominant than in tumor. TCR diversity was significantly greater in tumor than normal lung tissue.

The CDR3 length is 15 residues. From germline, CDR1 is MDHEN and CDR2 SYDVKM. V gene TRBV28 combines with J gene TRBJ1-5, with D perhaps matching TRBD1 (5 bases). The receptor was derived from a woman aged 40-49 years with non-small cell lung cancer. The specimen sequenced was distant non-tumor lung tissue. The CDR3 nucleotides are TGTGCCAGCAGAATTGGAGGGGTTGGCAATCAGCCCCGGCATTTT. The encoded protein is CASRIGGVGNQPRHF.